The 24 T cell receptor beta chains below come from one sample, sequenced in a study of identical twins. MiXCR was run by TCRdb on the 5' RACE reads, yielding one entry per CDR3 protein. The repertoire holds under 300,000 distinct CDR3 sequences, 9.5% to 15% seen once, with about 3.9% in the top ten. This sample also belongs to another study, concerning yellow fever vaccine responses in identical twins.

The sample comprised memory (CD45RO+) T cells sorted from blood. The source is a woman aged 18-29 years in good health.

This clonotype was seen more than once but under ten times. This rearrangement joins TRBV15 to TRBJ2-5; 12 nucleotides align to TRBD2. Germline lookup yields CDR1 LNHNV and CDR2 YYDKDF (reference sequence). After removal of 9 bases from V and 5 bases from J, the junction contained 4 bases not matched to a gene. The CDR3 runs to 13 residues. In DNA form, the CDR3 reads TGTGCCACTACTAGCGGGGGGCAGGAGACCCAGTACTTC. Translation gives CATTSGGQETQYF.

This clonotype has a handful of counts. The chain joins TRBV5-1 to TRBJ2-1, with D perhaps TRBD1 (6 bases). Trimming shortened V by 5 bases and J by 9 bases, and 15 bases separated the two germline ends. The CDR3 consists of 13 residues. The germline gives CDR1 SGHRS, CDR2 YFSETQ. As DNA, the CDR3 is TGCGCCAGCAGGACAGGTATCGGCGGTGAGCAGTTCTTC. Its protein product is CASRTGIGGEQFF. Full variable domain (outside the CDR3, taken from reference TRBV5-1 and TRBJ2-1): KAGVTQTPRYLIKTRGQQVTLSCSPISGHRSVSWYQQTPGQGLQFLFEYFSETQRNKGNFPGRFSGRQFSNSRSEMNVSTLELGDSALYLCASRTGIGGEQFFGPGTRLTVL.

This clonotype was seen a handful of times. The rearrangement uses TRBV3-1 and TRBJ2-3; 9 nucleotides align to TRBD2. V lost 6 bases, J lost 1 base, and 11 bases stayed unmatched. CDR3 length equals 17 residues. CDR1 and CDR2 from the germline V gene are LGHDT and YNNKEL (reference sequence). CDR3 sequence: CASRGSGSPRGTDTQYF. The CDR3 nucleotides are TGTGCCAGCAGGGGTAGCGGGAGCCCCAGGGGCACAGATACGCAGTATTTT.

J is TRBJ1-5 and V is TRBV20-1, with unresolved D. Germline CDR1 and CDR2: DFQATT and SNEGSKA (reference sequence). This CDR3 is built from 13 residues. Trimming left V 0 bases short and J 3 bases short, with 6 bases between. CDR3 protein: CSARDSLNQPQHF. In DNA, the CDR3 is TGCAGTGCTAGAGATTCCCTCAATCAGCCCCAGCATTTT.

The chain has TRBV6-2 or TRBV6-3 and TRBJ2-7; D remains ambiguous. CDR1 is MNHEY and CDR2 is SVGEGT in the germline V gene. Trimming took 2 bases from V and 1 from J, leaving 12 bases between them. The CDR3 sequence is 15 residues long. CDR3 in DNA: TGTGCCAGCAGTTACAAGCAGGATGGATCCTACGAGCAGTACTTC. As protein: CASSYKQDGSYEQYF.

This clonotype was picked up many times. The CDR3 nucleotides read TGCGCCAGCAGCTTGTTCCCCTCCTCAAAAGCGGACAATGAGCAGTTCTTC. It codes for CASSLFPSSKADNEQFF. The V and J genes are TRBV5-1 and TRBJ2-1; TRBD2 might be the D (5 bases). V lost 1 base to trimming and J lost 5 bases, with 19 bases between them. The CDR3 runs to 17 residues. From germline, CDR1 is SGHRS and CDR2 YFSETQ.

Many counts were recorded for this clonotype. This chain links TRBV7-8 with TRBJ1-3; perhaps TRBD1 as D (5 bases). Trimming cost V 1 base and J 10 bases, with 14 bases left between them. Germline-derived CDR1 and CDR2 are SGHVS and FQNEAQ. The CDR3 is 14 amino acids. The CDR3 is CASSLGLTEGTIYF. DNA of the CDR3: TGTGCCAGCAGCTTAGGCCTGACGGAGGGGACCATATATTTT.

This clonotype was observed many times. The chain carries TRBV5-5 and TRBJ2-5, with D unclear. Germline CDR1 and CDR2: SGHKS and YYEKEE (reference sequence). Trimming pared 4 bases from V and 1 base from J, leaving 14 bases between. The CDR3 totals 15 residues. In nucleotides, the CDR3 is TGTGCCAGCAGCCCAAACGTGGGCAGCCAAGAGACCCAGTACTTC. This codes for CASSPNVGSQETQYF.

The sample holds many counts of this clonotype. The chain has TRBV9 and TRBJ2-1; TRBD2 aligns across 9 bases. The germline gives CDR1 SGDLS, CDR2 YYNGEE. J was trimmed by 8 bases and V by 4 bases; bases with no gene match: 7. The CDR3 is made up of 14 amino acids. The CDR3 region is CASSRSGRFHEQFF. The CDR3 nucleotides are TGTGCCAGCAGCCGGAGCGGGAGGTTCCATGAGCAGTTCTTC.

This clonotype was counted a few times. The chain carries TRBV7-9 and TRBJ2-3; 14 nucleotides match TRBD2. The CDR3 length is 15 residues. Trimming at V came to 5 bases and at J to 5 bases, leaving 3 bases not matched to a gene. Germline CDR1 and CDR2: SEHNR and FQNEAQ (reference sequence). DNA of the CDR3: TGTGCCAGCAGCCCCGGGACTAGCGGGAGAGATACGCAGTATTTT. The encoded protein is CASSPGTSGRDTQYF.

This clonotype turned up a few times. This rearrangement joins TRBV2 to TRBJ1-5, with 9 nucleotides matching TRBD1. From germline, CDR1 is SNHLY and CDR2 FYNNEI. Losses at the gene ends were 5 bases for V and 2 bases for J; bases not matched to a gene: 4. There are 15 residues in the CDR3. CDR3 protein: CASSLQGAGNQPQHF. CDR3 bases: TGTGCCAGCAGTCTACAGGGGGCAGGCAATCAGCCCCAGCATTTT.

The rearrangement links TRBV29-1 to TRBJ2-2; 9 bases are a match to TRBD1. V dropped 4 bases and J dropped 4; count of bases not matched to a gene: 4. Germline V gene sequence: CDR1 SQVTM, CDR2 ANQGSEA. This CDR3 spans 14 amino acids. The CDR3 loop is CSVVAQGATGELFF. CDR3 DNA: TGCAGCGTTGTGGCACAGGGGGCCACCGGGGAGCTGTTTTTT.

This clonotype came up a few times. V usage is TRBV6-2 or TRBV6-3 and J usage is TRBJ1-3; D remains ambiguous. This CDR3 is built from 13 residues. V was pared by 6 bases and J by 3 bases, with 9 bases between. Germline V gene sequence: CDR1 MNHEY, CDR2 SVGEGT. CDR3 DNA: TGTGCCAGCAGACTGGGTGGTGGAAACACCATATATTTT. This encodes CASRLGGGNTIYF.

The chain carries TRBV5-1 and TRBJ2-7; 9 bases fit TRBD2. The germline V gene has CDR1 SGHRS and CDR2 YFSETQ. With 0 bases clipped from V and 4 bases from J, the junction kept 14 bases outside the gene matches. The CDR3 sequence is 18 residues long. CDR3 DNA sequence: TGCGCCAGCAGCTTGGGACTAGCGGACCAAGCAAGAACATACGAGCAGTACTTC. It yields the protein CASSLGLADQARTYEQYF.

This clonotype was seen ten or more times. The rearrangement links TRBV24-1 to TRBJ2-4; D is unclear. CDR3 length: 15 amino acids. The ends were cut back, 2 bases at V and 4 bases at J, with 11 bases in the middle. Per the germline V gene, CDR1 is KGHDR and CDR2 is SFDVKD. The CDR3 nucleotides are TGTGCCACCAGTGATTCCAGGCTTCAAAAAAACATTCAGTACTTC. This codes for CATSDSRLQKNIQYF.

The gene calls are TRBV27 and TRBJ2-5; possibly TRBD2 for D (5 bases). The CDR3 spans 19 residues. Trimming removed 3 bases at V and 0 bases at J, with 23 bases between. Per the germline V gene, CDR1 is MNHEY and CDR2 is SMNVEV (reference sequence). The CDR3 loop is CASSLVGVSYSRNQETQYF. The CDR3 DNA sequence: TGTGCCAGCAGTTTGGTGGGAGTCAGTTATAGTCGTAACCAAGAGACCCAGTACTTC.

CDR3 in DNA: TGTGCCAGCAGCGAAACAATCGGGACAGGGAACAATGAGCAGTTCTTC. This codes for CASSETIGTGNNEQFF. V gene TRBV6-1 combines with J gene TRBJ2-1, with 9 positions matching TRBD1. This CDR3 is 16 amino acids long. V gave up 6 bases and J gave up 5 bases; unmatched junction bases: 11. Germline V lookup: CDR1 MNHNS, CDR2 SASEGT.

This clonotype was observed a few times. This CDR3 reads CASSLAGRGFALGTDTQYF. CDR3 sequence (DNA): TGTGCCAGCAGCTTGGCGGGCAGGGGGTTTGCCCTTGGCACAGATACGCAGTATTTT. V gene TRBV5-6 combines with J gene TRBJ2-3; 7 nucleotides line up with TRBD1. CDR1 is SGHDT and CDR2 is YYEEEE in the germline V gene. With V trimmed by 0 bases and J by 1 base, 14 bases remained unmatched. The CDR3 is made up of 19 amino acids. Filled out from reference TRBV5-6 and TRBJ2-3, the complete variable domain reads DAGVTQSPTHLIKTRGQQVTLRCSPKSGHDTVSWYQQALGQGPQFIFQYYEEEERQRGNFPDRFSGHQFPNYSSELNVNALLLGDSALYLCASSLAGRGFALGTDTQYFGPGTRLTVL.

This clonotype was detected a few times. This sequence joins TRBV7-2 and TRBJ1-1; the D is unclear. The CDR3 runs 14 residues. Germline loops: CDR1 SGHTA, CDR2 FQGNSA. The V gene lost 6 bases and the J gene lost 1 base, with 12 bases spanning the gap. The CDR3 sequence: CASSPDWENTEAFF. CDR3 nucleotides: TGTGCCAGCAGTCCTGACTGGGAGAACACTGAAGCTTTCTTT. Full variable domain (outside the CDR3, taken from reference TRBV7-2 and TRBJ1-1): GAGVSQSPSNKVTEKGKDVELRCDPISGHTALYWYRQSLGQGLEFLIYFQGNSAPDKSGLPSDRFSAERTGGSVSTLTIQRTQQEDSAVYLCASSPDWENTEAFFGQGTRLTVV.

In its sample, this clonotype was seen many times. The chain has TRBV20-1 and TRBJ2-3; D possibly corresponds to TRBD2 (5 bases). With 0 bases removed from V and 0 bases from J, the gap between germline ends came to 10 bases. This CDR3 region has 15 residues. CDR1 DFQATT and CDR2 SNEGSKA come from the germline V gene (reference sequence). The CDR3 region is CSARDPWTSTDTQYF. DNA for the CDR3: TGCAGTGCTAGAGATCCGTGGACTAGCACAGATACGCAGTATTTT.

This clonotype was picked up a small number of times. The chain combines TRBV27 with TRBJ2-7, with D uncertain. The CDR3 sequence is 14 residues long. Trimming removed 3 bases at V and 4 bases at J, with 13 bases between. CDR1 and CDR2 from the germline V gene are MNHEY and SMNVEV (reference sequence). CDR3 bases: TGTGCCAGCAGTTTGGGCAGTCGGCCGTACGAGCAGTACTTC. Amino acid sequence: CASSLGSRPYEQYF.

Only a few counts were recorded for this clonotype. The chain employs TRBV6-5 and TRBJ2-5, with 11 bases fitting TRBD2. Per the germline V gene, CDR1 is MNHEY and CDR2 is SVGAGI. CDR3 length equals 16 residues. With 2 bases clipped from V and 5 bases from J, the junction kept 7 bases outside the gene matches. The CDR3 protein is CASSYAISGGAETQYF. In nucleotides, the CDR3 is TGTGCCAGCAGTTACGCGATTAGCGGGGGGGCGGAGACCCAGTACTTC.

This chain connects TRBV6-2 or TRBV6-3 to TRBJ2-7; 10 positions match TRBD1. With V trimmed by 6 bases and J by 6 bases, 8 bases remained unmatched. CDR1 MNHEY and CDR2 SVGEGT come from the germline V gene. CDR3 length: 14 amino acids. CDR3 region: CASSLGTGAVEQYF. CDR3 in DNA: TGTGCCAGCAGCCTCGGGACAGGGGCGGTCGAGCAGTACTTC.

This clonotype was counted many times. This chain uses TRBV6-6 with TRBJ2-3; no clear D. V was pared by 2 bases and J by 0 bases, with 3 bases between. Looked up from germline, CDR1 is MNHNY and CDR2 is SVGAGI (reference sequence). The CDR3 has 13 residues. The CDR3 region is CASSYRSTDTQYF. CDR3 nucleotides: TGTGCCAGCAGTTACCGCAGCACAGATACGCAGTATTTT.